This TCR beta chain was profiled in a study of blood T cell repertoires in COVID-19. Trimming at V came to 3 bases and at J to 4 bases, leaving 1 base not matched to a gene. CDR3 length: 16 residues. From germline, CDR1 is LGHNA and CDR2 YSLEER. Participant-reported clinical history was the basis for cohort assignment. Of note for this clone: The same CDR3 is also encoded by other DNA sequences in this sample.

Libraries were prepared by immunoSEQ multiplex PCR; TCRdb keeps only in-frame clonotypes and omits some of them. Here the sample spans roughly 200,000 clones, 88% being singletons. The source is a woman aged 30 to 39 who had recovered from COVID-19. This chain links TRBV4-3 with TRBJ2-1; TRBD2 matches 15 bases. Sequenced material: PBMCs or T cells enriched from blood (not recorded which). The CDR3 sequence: CASSQGLAGGYNEQFF. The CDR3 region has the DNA TGCGCCAGCAGCCAGGGACTAGCGGGGGGATACAATGAGCAGTTCTTC.